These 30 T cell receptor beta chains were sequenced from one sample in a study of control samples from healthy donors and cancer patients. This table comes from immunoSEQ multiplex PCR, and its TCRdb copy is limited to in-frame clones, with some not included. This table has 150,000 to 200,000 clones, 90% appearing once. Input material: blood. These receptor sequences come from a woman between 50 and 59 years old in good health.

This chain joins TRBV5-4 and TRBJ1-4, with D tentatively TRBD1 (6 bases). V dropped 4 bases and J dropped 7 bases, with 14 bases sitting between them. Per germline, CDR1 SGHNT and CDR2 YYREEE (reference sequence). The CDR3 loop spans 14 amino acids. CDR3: CASSPDRLGEKLFF. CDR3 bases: TGTGCCAGCAGCCCGGACAGACTAGGTGAAAAACTGTTTTTT.

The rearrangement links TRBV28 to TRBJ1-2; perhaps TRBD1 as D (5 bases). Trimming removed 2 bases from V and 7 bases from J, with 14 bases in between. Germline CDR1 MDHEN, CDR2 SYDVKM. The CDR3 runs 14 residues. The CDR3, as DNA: TGTGCCAGCAGTTTACAACCGGGGACGGGTGGCTACACCTTC. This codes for CASSLQPGTGGYTF.

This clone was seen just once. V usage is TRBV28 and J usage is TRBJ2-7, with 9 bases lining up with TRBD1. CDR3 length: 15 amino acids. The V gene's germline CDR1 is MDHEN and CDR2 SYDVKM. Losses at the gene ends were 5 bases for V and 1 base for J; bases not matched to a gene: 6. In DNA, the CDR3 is TGTGCCAGCAGTCCACCGGGACAGGGATCCTACGAGCAGTACTTC. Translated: CASSPPGQGSYEQYF.

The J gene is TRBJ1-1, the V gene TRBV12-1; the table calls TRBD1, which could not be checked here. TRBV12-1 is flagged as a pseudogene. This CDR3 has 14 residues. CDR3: CASSDGTGLTEAFF. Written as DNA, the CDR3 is TGTGCCAGCAGCGATGGGACAGGGCTCACTGAAGCTTTCTTT.

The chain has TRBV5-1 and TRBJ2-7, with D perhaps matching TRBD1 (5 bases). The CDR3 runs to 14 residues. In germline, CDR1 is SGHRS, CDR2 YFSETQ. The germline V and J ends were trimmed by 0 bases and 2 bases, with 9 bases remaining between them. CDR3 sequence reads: CASSLGQSTYEQYF. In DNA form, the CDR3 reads TGCGCCAGCAGCTTGGGACAGAGTACCTACGAGCAGTACTTC.

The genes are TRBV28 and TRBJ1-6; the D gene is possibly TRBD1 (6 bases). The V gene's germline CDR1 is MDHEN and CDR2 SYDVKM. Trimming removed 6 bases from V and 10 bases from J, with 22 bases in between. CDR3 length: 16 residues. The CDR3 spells CASRIRQVQDSSPLHF. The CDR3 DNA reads TGTGCCAGCAGAATACGACAGGTCCAGGATTCGTCACCCCTCCACTTT.

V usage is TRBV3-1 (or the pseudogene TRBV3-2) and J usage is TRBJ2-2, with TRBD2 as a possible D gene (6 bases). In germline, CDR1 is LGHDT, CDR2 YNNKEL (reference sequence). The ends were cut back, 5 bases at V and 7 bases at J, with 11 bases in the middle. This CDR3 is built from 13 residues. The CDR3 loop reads CASSYGGVGELFF. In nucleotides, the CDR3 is TGTGCCAGCAGCTACGGGGGTGTCGGGGAGCTGTTTTTT.

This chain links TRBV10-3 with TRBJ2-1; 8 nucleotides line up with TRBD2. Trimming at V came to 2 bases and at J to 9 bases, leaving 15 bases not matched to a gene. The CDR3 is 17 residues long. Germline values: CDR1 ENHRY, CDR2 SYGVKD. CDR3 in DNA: TGTGCCATCAGTGAGCCGAAGCACCAGCGGGAGTTCGGTGAGCAGTTCTTC. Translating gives CAISEPKHQREFGEQFF.

The CDR3 loop reads CASSDHDRGGNTIYF. The CDR3 coding sequence is TGTGCCAGCAGCGATCATGACAGGGGAGGAAACACCATATATTTT. The chain couples TRBV13 to TRBJ1-3, with 8 positions matching TRBD1. Germline V gene data show CDR1 as PRHDT and CDR2 as FYEKMQ (reference sequence). V trimming: 5 bases; J trimming: 4 bases; junction bases outside the gene matches: 7. The CDR3 is 15 amino acids. Filled out from reference TRBV13 and TRBJ1-3, the complete variable domain reads AAGVIQSPRHLIKEKRETATLKCYPIPRHDTVYWYQQGPGQDPQFLISFYEKMQSDKGSIPDRFSAQQFSDYHSELNMSSLELGDSALYFCASSDHDRGGNTIYFGEGSWLTVV.

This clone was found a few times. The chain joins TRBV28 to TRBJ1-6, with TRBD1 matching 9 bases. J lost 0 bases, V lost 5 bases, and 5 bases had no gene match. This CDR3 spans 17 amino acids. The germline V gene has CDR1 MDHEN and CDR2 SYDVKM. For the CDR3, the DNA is TGTGCCAGCAGTCACGACAGGGGGAACTCCTATAATTCACCCCTCCACTTT. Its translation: CASSHDRGNSYNSPLHF.

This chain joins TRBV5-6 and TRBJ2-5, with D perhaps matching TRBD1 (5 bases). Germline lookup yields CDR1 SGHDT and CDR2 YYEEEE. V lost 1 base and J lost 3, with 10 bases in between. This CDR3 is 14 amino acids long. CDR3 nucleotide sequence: TGTGCCAGCAGCTTGAGCAGGGCTGAAGAGACCCAGTACTTC. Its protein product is CASSLSRAEETQYF.

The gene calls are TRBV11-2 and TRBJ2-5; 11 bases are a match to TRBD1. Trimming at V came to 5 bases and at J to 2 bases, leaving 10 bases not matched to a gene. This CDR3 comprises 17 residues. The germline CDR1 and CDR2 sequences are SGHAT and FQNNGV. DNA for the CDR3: TGTGCCAGCAGCCGCGGGGGACAGGGGGGGAGGCAAGAGACCCAGTACTTC. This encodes CASSRGGQGGRQETQYF.

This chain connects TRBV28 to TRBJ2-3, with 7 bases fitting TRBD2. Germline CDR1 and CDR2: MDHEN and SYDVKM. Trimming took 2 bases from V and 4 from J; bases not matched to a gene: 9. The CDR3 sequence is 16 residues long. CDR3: CASSLGWGRAADTQYF. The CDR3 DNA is TGTGCCAGCAGTTTAGGTTGGGGGAGGGCCGCAGATACGCAGTATTTT.

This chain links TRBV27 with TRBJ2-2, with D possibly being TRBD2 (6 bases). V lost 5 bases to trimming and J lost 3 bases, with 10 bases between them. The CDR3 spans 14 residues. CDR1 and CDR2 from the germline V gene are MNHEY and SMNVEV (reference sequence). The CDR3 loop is CASSGDSYTGELFF. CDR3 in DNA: TGTGCCAGCAGTGGGGACTCTTACACCGGGGAGCTGTTTTTT.

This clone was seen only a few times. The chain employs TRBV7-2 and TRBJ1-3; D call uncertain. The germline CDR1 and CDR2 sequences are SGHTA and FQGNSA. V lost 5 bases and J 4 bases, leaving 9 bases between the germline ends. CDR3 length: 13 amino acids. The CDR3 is CASSPNAGNTIYF. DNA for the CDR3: TGTGCCAGCAGCCCCAATGCCGGAAACACCATATATTTT.

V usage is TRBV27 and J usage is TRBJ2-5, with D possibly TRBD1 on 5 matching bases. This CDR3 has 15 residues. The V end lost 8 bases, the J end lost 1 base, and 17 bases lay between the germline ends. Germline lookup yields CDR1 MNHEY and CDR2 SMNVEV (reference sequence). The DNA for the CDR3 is TGTGCCAGCCCCGAGCCCTGGACATCCCAAGAGACCCAGTACTTC. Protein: CASPEPWTSQETQYF.

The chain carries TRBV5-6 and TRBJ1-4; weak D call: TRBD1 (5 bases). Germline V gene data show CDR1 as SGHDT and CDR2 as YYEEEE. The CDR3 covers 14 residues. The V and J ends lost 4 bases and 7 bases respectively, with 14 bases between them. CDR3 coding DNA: TGTGCCAGCAGCCGAGACGCCGGGGCTGAAAAACTGTTTTTT. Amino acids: CASSRDAGAEKLFF.

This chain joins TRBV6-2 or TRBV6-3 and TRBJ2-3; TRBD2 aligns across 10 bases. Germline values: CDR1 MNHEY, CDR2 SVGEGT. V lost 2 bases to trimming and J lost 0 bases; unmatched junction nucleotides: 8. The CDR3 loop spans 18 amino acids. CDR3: CASSYPRTSGTSTDTQYF. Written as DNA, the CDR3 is TGTGCCAGCAGTTACCCGAGGACTAGCGGAACTAGCACAGATACGCAGTATTTT.

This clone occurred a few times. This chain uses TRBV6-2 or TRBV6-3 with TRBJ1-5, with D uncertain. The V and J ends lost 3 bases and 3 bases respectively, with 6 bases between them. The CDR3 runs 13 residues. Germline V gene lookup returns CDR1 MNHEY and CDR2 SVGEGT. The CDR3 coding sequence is TGTGCCAGCAGTTATAGGGACAATCAGCCCCAGCATTTT. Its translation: CASSYRDNQPQHF.

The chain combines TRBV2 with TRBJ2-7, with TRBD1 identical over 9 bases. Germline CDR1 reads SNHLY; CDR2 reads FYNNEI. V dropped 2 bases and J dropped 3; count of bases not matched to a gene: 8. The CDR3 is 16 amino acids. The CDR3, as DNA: TGTGCCAGCAGTGAAAGCGCTACAGGGGGCCTCTACGAGCAGTACTTC. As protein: CASSESATGGLYEQYF.

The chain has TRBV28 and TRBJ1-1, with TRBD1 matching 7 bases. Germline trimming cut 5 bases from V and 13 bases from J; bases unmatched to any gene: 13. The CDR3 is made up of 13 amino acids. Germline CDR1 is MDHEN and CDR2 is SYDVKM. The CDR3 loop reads CASSAGQGGFVFF. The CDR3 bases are TGTGCCAGCAGTGCCGGGCAGGGGGGTTTTGTTTTCTTT.

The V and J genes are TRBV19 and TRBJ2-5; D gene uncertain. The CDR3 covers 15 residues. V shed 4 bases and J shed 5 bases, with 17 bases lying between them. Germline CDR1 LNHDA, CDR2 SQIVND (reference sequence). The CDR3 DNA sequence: TGTGCCAGTAGTACACAATCTAGAGTTGGGGAGACCCAGTACTTC. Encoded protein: CASSTQSRVGETQYF.

The CDR3 DNA sequence: TGCGCCAGCAGCTTGTCGTCAGGGCGACAGCCCCAGCATTTT. Its translation is CASSLSSGRQPQHF. The rearrangement links TRBV5-1 to TRBJ1-5; possibly TRBD1 for D (5 bases). This CDR3 spans 14 amino acids. Trimming left V 1 base short and J 7 bases short, with 12 bases between. The germline V gene has CDR1 SGHRS and CDR2 YFSETQ.

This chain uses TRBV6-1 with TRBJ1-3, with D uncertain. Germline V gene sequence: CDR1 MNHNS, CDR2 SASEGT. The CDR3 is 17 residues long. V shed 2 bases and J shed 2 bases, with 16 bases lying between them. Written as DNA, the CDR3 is TGTGCCAGCAGTGAATCGTTCGGTTGGGCAGCTGGAAACACCATATATTTT. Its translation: CASSESFGWAAGNTIYF.

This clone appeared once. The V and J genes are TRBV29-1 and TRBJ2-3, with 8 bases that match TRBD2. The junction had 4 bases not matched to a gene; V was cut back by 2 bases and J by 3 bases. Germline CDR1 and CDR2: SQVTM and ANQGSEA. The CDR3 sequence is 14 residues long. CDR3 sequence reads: CSVERVAGTDTQYF. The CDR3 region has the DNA TGCAGCGTTGAACGGGTAGCGGGAACAGATACGCAGTATTTT.

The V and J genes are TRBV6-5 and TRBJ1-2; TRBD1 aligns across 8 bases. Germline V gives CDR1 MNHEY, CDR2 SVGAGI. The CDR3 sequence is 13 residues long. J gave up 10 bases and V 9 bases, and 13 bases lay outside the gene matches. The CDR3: CASVDRAFRVYTF. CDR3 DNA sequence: TGTGCCAGTGTGGACAGGGCGTTTCGAGTCTACACCTTC.

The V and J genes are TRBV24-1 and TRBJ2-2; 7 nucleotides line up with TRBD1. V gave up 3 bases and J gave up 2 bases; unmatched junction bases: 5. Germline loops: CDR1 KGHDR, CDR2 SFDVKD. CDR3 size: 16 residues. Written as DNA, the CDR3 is TGTGCCACCAGTGATACGACAGGGCGAAACACCGGGGAGCTGTTTTTT. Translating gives CATSDTTGRNTGELFF.

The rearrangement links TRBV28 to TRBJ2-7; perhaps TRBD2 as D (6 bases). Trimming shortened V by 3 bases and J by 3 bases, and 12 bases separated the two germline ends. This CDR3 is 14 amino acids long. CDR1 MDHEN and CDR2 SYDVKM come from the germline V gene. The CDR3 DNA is TGTGCCAGCAGTTTCACAGCGGGTAACTACGAGCAGTACTTC. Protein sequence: CASSFTAGNYEQYF.

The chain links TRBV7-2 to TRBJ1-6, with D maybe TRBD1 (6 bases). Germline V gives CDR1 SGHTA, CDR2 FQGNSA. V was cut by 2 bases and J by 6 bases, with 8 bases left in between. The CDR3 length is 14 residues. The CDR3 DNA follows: TGTGCCAGCAGCTTATCAGGGGTTAATTCACCCCTCCACTTT. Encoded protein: CASSLSGVNSPLHF.

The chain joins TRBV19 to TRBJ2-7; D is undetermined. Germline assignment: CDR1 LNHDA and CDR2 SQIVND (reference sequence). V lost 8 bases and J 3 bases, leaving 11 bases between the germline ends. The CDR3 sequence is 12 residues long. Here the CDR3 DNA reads TGTGCCAGTGGTACTCGGAACTACGAGCAGTACTTC. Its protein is CASGTRNYEQYF.